The subject of this entry is one T cell receptor (beta chain). Of the isolated RNA, all was reverse transcribed, and so the sequenced material was expressed TCRB transcripts. The assay was immunoSEQ multiplex PCR, and TCRdb's table has in-frame clones only and misses some. This table has about 360,000 clones, around 13% appearing once. This entry is derived from a study of beta chain features in type 1 diabetes. The material sequenced was naive CD4+ T cells from blood. The TCR sequence derives from a man aged 18-30 years in good health.

The CDR3 DNA reads as TGTGCCAGCAGTTTAGGCACCTGGAGTGAAAAACTGTTTTTT. This gives the protein CASSLGTWSEKLFF. The V and J genes are TRBV2 and TRBJ1-4; no clear D. The CDR3 runs 14 residues. Trimming cost V 5 bases and J 7 bases, with 14 bases left between them. The germline CDR1 and CDR2 sequences are SNHLY and FYNNEI.